One T cell receptor beta chain is described in this entry. Its target antigen remains unknown. Nothing much larger sits one base from this clone, and base qualities are not available. These data come from a study of T-cell reconstitution after alpha-beta-depleted transplantation in children (dated by TCRdb to about 2016). The study in broad terms: Using TCR repertoire profiling, the study followed T-cell immune reconstitution in a quantitative way in children after TCRalphabeta/CD19-depleted allogeneic hematopoietic cell transplantation.

Libraries were prepared through PCR. Sequencing took place on an Illumina HiSeq 2500. Molecular barcoding was employed in the preparation of TCR libraries, with unique molecular identifiers being used to normalize TCRbeta repertoire quantification. TCRdb reprocessed the public reads (quality trimming at Q25 with fastp, clone calling with MiXCR) and kept in-frame beta chains. Merged by CDR3 protein, the rows form single entries marked with the most common genes and DNA. In all, the sample holds about 540,000 distinct CDR3 sequences, and around 19% of those were seen once. The ten largest clones take up 2.5% to 3.5% of the sample. Here the sequenced sample was PBMCs from the stem cell graft donor, taken from the stem cell graft. The clonotype was recovered from a human donor who donated a stem cell graft to a child with acute lymphoblastic leukemia.

CDR3 sequence: CASSPKGSGYYNEQFF. The DNA sequence reads TGCGCCAGCAGCCCCAAGGGCAGCGGGTATTACAATGAGCAGTTCTTC. The rearrangement joined TRBV4-1 to TRBJ2-1; TRBD2 is a possible D gene, resting on 6 matching bases. For CDR1 and CDR2, the germline V gene lists MGHRA and YSYEKL. The CDR3, from cysteine to phenylalanine, totals 16 residues. Of the read, only the CDR3 DNA is kept; its 48 bases are in frame from base 1. Relative to germline, V is 4 bases shorter and J is 4 bases shorter, with 17 bases between their ends.